This T cell receptor beta chain was retrieved from a study of cytomegalovirus exposure and HLA in healthy donors. Notes on this clone: Its specificity is unknown.

With V trimmed by 2 bases and J by 6 bases, 2 bases remained unmatched. The V gene's germline CDR1 is SGHRS and CDR2 YFSETQ. The CDR3 totals 14 residues. In the PCR, 60 Vbeta and 13 Jbeta primers were used. Method: immunoSEQ multiplex PCR; TCRdb's copy keeps in-frame clones and lacks some. The sample carries 150,000 to 200,000 clones, around three quarters recorded once. The study's findings and limits: One later analysis reportedly identified an Asian-associated ancestry cluster that showed fewer N-insertions than the roughly 700-donor mean. What a later analysis showed was that several of the most significant clusters appeared linked to common viral pathogens. It was confirmed in vitro that a few of the CMV-associated chains were specific for CMV antigens.

As for the donors, each was a healthy bone marrow donor. The sequence was collected from a woman in her thirties or forties in good health and CMV-seronegative. Material for sequencing was PBMCs. V is TRBV5-1 and J is TRBJ2-2; TRBD2 matches 9 bases. The CDR3 DNA reads TGCGCCAGCAGCTTAGCGGGAGGTTCCGGGGAGCTGTTTTTT. This gives the protein CASSLAGGSGELFF.